This entry describes one T cell receptor beta chain. No cognate antigen has been identified for it. No base quality values were provided; no much bigger clone lies one nucleotide off. The data derive from a study of CD8 T cells in Susac syndrome (dated by TCRdb to 2018 to 2020). Regarding the study in general: The study used repertoire sequencing to test whether antigen drove CD8+ T cell activation and differentiation in Susac syndrome. What the research found in general, with its limitations: The study acknowledged that relatively few individuals were included in the TCR sequencing and HLA analysis.

CDR1 and CDR2 are read off the germline V gene as MNHEY and SVGEGT. There are 14 amino acids in the CDR3, from cysteine to phenylalanine inclusive. Left in the record is the CDR3 DNA by itself, 42 bases read in frame from the first base. The V end loses 8 bases and the J end loses 2 bases, and a stretch of 15 bases separates them. Peripheral blood CD8+ and CD4+ T cells from healthy donors, Susac syndrome patients and multiple sclerosis patients were profiled by high-throughput TCR beta sequencing. Healthy donors were age- and sex-matched controls. CD8+ TEMRA cells were enriched by FACS, while bulk CD8+ and CD4+ T cells were purified by magnetic negative isolation. Blood was drawn into EDTA tubes, processed within 24 hours, and PBMCs were isolated by density gradient centrifugation. PBMCs intended for TCR sequencing were cryopreserved in liquid nitrogen and were subsequently thawed in a 37 degrees C water bath. The sorted or isolated CD4+, CD8+ and CD8+ TEMRA cells reached a purity of at least 90%.

RNA was extracted with the RNeasy kit and about 0.5 to 1 ug was reverse transcribed using random hexamers. TCR beta CDR3 regions were amplified with the immunoSEQ multiplex PCR assay covering 54 Vbeta and 13 Jbeta segments. Bias from PCR amplification was corrected by using a synthetic template baseline for primer optimization and for computational correction. The published analysis was carried out like this. Only productive sequences were kept, with reads annotated to V, D and J genes according to IMGT and analyzed in immunoSEQ Analyzer. Clonality was computed as one minus Shannon entropy normalized by log2 of the number of productive unique sequences. For each patient and control, public and private clones were evaluated among the 100 most prevalent clones. A clone was defined as Susac-specific if it was absent from the healthy and MS cohorts, from roughly 1,000 published viral clones and from other ImmuneACCESS disease sequences. TCRdb reprocessed the public reads (quality trimming at Q25 with fastp, clone calling with MiXCR) and kept in-frame beta chains. Rows matching on CDR3 protein sequence are summarized as one entry with the most common DNA and genes. TCRdb assigned the V and J calls; the authors' analysis was not used. The table for this sample lists approximately 100,000 distinct CDR3 sequences; 80% to 95% of them were counted only once. About 0.14% of the sample is held by the ten biggest clonotypes.

Sample: CD4+ T cells from PBMCs. The sequence was collected from a human donor in good health. This receptor chain uses TRBV6-2 or TRBV6-3 and TRBJ2-5, and perhaps TRBD2 as D gene, on 6 matching bases. The encoded CDR3 is CASVFDGGQETQYF. In nucleotides, the sequence is TGTGCCAGCGTTTTTGATGGGGGGCAAGAGACCCAGTACTTC.